Listed below are T cell receptor beta chains from one sample, sequenced in a study of T cell repertoires in cytomegalovirus infection. Using its own MiXCR run on the reads, TCRdb lists one record per CDR3 protein. The sample shows 630,000 or so distinct CDR3 sequences, 24% of them seen only once. The material sequenced was CD8+ T cells from PBMCs. These receptors came from a human donor in good health (CMV status not recorded). Some clones in this sample may be carry-over from other donors' samples. CDR3s include the opening cysteine and the closing phenylalanine or tryptophan. Each record gives: clone size, J gene, D gene, CDR3 length, V gene, CDR3 DNA, CDR3 protein. The D gene is left open where the match is weak. Only part of the rows carry a size: once, few, many, or a class if the clone is expanded.

few	TRBJ1-1	TRBD1	20	TRBV4-2	TGTGCCAGCAGCCAAGGAGCCCCCCACGGCCAGGGGGCGGATCGGGATGAAGCTTTCTTT	CASSQGAPHGQGADRDEAFF
-	TRBJ2-5	-	15	TRBV5-5	TGTGCCAGCAGCTGGGGAGGGGGAAATGAGGAGACCCAGTACTTC	CASSWGGGNEETQYF
few	TRBJ1-3	-	17	TRBV4-1	TGCGCCAGCAGCCAAGTCGACAGCCCGAGCTCTGGAAACACCATATATTTT	CASSQVDSPSSGNTIYF
few	TRBJ2-1	TRBD2	21	TRBV4-1	TGCGCCAGCAGCCAAGATCCGGGTCTAGCGGGGGGCCCCGAATCCTACAATGAGCAGTTCTTC	CASSQDPGLAGGPESYNEQFF
few	TRBJ1-5	-	15	TRBV15	TGTGCCACCAGCAGAGAGGCTTATAGCAATCAGCCCCAGCATTTT	CATSREAYSNQPQHF
-	TRBJ2-7	-	14	TRBV29-1	TGCAGCGTTGAATCCGACAATAACCCCTACGAGCAGTACTTC	CSVESDNNPYEQYF
many	TRBJ2-4	-	14	TRBV6-6	TGTGCCAGCACTCCGGACGGAGCCAAAAACATTCAGTACTTC	CASTPDGAKNIQYF
few	TRBJ1-6	-	15	TRBV14	TGTGCCAGCAGCCAAGAGGAGGGGCGTGGGTCACCCCTCCACTTT	CASSQEEGRGSPLHF
-	TRBJ1-5	-	16	TRBV4-3	TGCGCCAGCAGCCAAGACCGACGGGCGGACTATCAGCCCCAGCATTTT	CASSQDRRADYQPQHF
many	TRBJ2-5	-	15	TRBV7-6	TGTGCCAGCAGCTACGACTTGGGGGCAGGAGAGACCCAGTACTTC	CASSYDLGAGETQYF
few	TRBJ2-1	-	13	TRBV29-1	TGCAGCGATTCAGACAGCCTCTACAATGAGCAGTTCTTC	CSDSDSLYNEQFF
-	TRBJ1-2	TRBD1	14	TRBV29-1	TGCAGCGTTGGGCCTGGACAGGGGAGAGGGGGCTACACCTTC	CSVGPGQGRGGYTF
few	TRBJ2-7	TRBD1	15	TRBV2	TGTGCCAGCAGTGTGGGGACAGGGGAAGCCTACGAGCAGTACTTC	CASSVGTGEAYEQYF
-	TRBJ1-2	TRBD1	19	TRBV6-5	TGTGCCAGCAGTTACCTCATCACCGGGACAGCATCTCCAGGATATGGCTACACCTTC	CASSYLITGTASPGYGYTF
-	TRBJ2-3	TRBD2	15	TRBV19	TGTGCCAGTAGTAATCTAGCGGGGCTGACAGATACGCAGTATTTT	CASSNLAGLTDTQYF
few	TRBJ2-7	-	14	TRBV28	TGTGCCAGCAGGGGGTGGGGTCAAGGGGGCGAGCAGTACTTC	CASRGWGQGGEQYF
many	TRBJ1-1	-	17	TRBV7-8	TGTGCCAGCAGCTTTAAGGCCGGGACAAAGGAGGGTCCTGAAGCTTTCTTT	CASSFKAGTKEGPEAFF
-	TRBJ1-2	-	14	TRBV20-1	TGCAGTGCTAGAGATAAATCCCGCGGATATGTTAATCCCTTC	CSARDKSRGYVNPF
few	TRBJ2-1	-	11	TRBV6-6	TGTGCCAGCACCCTCGGGGATGAGCAGTTCTTC	CASTLGDEQFF
-	TRBJ2-2	TRBD1	20	TRBV28	TGTGCCAGCAACCACTTTTCGGGGGACAGGGTGTTTTCCTCCACCGGGGAGCTGTTTTTT	CASNHFSGDRVFSSTGELFF
-	TRBJ1-2	-	13	TRBV7-9	TGTGCCAGCAGCGATGCAAAGGGGGACGGCTACACCTTC	CASSDAKGDGYTF
many	TRBJ2-1	TRBD2	14	TRBV29-1	TGCAGCGTTGAAAAGCGGGGGGCTTACAATGAGCAGTTCTTC	CSVEKRGAYNEQFF
-	TRBJ2-3	-	14	TRBV9	TGTGCCAGCAGCGTCGGTGGGTATGGAGATACGCAGTATTTT	CASSVGGYGDTQYF
few	TRBJ2-7	-	12	TRBV15	TGTGCCACCAGCAGGGCTAACTACGAGCAGTACTTC	CATSRANYEQYF
many	TRBJ2-1	-	14	TRBV11-1	TGTGCCAGCAGCTTAGTAAAGAAGGGAAATGAGCAGTTCTTC	CASSLVKKGNEQFF
-	TRBJ2-3	-	16	TRBV23-1	TGCGCCAGCAGTCAAGAGGGATCTTTTTACGACGATACGCAGTATTTT	CASSQEGSFYDDTQYF
-	TRBJ1-5	-	15	TRBV4-3	TGCGCCAGCAGCCAAAAAGTGGACAAACATCAGCCCCAGCATTTT	CASSQKVDKHQPQHF
-	TRBJ2-5	TRBD2	17	TRBV20-1	TGCAGTGCTCTAGGACTAGCGGGGTCCGACCTCCAAGAGACCCAGTACTTC	CSALGLAGSDLQETQYF
-	TRBJ1-1	TRBD1	16	TRBV5-4	TGTGCCACCTATCCCCCCGGGACAGGGATGAACACTGAAGCTTTCTTT	CATYPPGTGMNTEAFF
-	TRBJ2-3	-	17	TRBV25-1	TGTGCCAGCAGTGAATACCCCCAGGGTGAGATTAGGGATACGCAGTATTTT	CASSEYPQGEIRDTQYF
-	TRBJ2-2	-	14	TRBV5-6	TGTGCCAGCAGCCGGGGGACGGGGATAAGCGAGCTGTTTTTT	CASSRGTGISELFF
many	TRBJ2-1	-	14	TRBV7-2	TGTGCCAGCAGCTTACCGGACAGCCACTGGGAGCAGTTCTTC	CASSLPDSHWEQFF
-	TRBJ2-1	TRBD2	15	TRBV14	TGTGCCAGCAGCCAAAATTCACTAGCGGGGAATGAGCAGTTCTTC	CASSQNSLAGNEQFF
many	TRBJ2-3	TRBD2	15	TRBV7-6	TGTGCCAGCAGCGCTTTAGCGGGGGGCACAGATACGCAGTATTTT	CASSALAGGTDTQYF
-	TRBJ2-3	TRBD2	15	TRBV6-6	TGTGCCAGCAGCCTAGCGGGGGCCTTCACAGATACGCAGTATTTT	CASSLAGAFTDTQYF
few	TRBJ2-5	TRBD1	14	TRBV28	TGTGCCAGCAGTTTGGACAGGGTAACGGAGACCCAGTACTTC	CASSLDRVTETQYF
many	TRBJ1-5	-	14	TRBV7-9	TGTGCCAGCAGCGGGGGGGAACGCAATCAGCCCCAGCATTTT	CASSGGERNQPQHF
-	TRBJ2-1	-	16	TRBV6-2/TRBV6-3	TGTGCCAGCAGTTACGGCCGGGGGCGCCCGGACAATGAGCAGTTCTTC	CASSYGRGRPDNEQFF
-	TRBJ1-5	-	13	TRBV27	TGTGCCAGCAGTTTTGGCTTGTTTCAGCCCCAGCATTTT	CASSFGLFQPQHF
-	TRBJ1-1	-	15	TRBV20-1	TGCAGTGCTAGAGATATGAGGACCAAGAACACTGAAGCTTTCTTT	CSARDMRTKNTEAFF
-	TRBJ1-1	TRBD1	15	TRBV20-1	TGCAGTGCTAGGGACGTCGAGACAGGGGATACTGAAGCTTTCTTT	CSARDVETGDTEAFF
few	TRBJ2-1	-	14	TRBV29-1	TGCAGCGTTGAGCTCGAGGGGACCCACAATGAGCAGTTCTTC	CSVELEGTHNEQFF
-	TRBJ1-5	-	15	TRBV20-1	TGCAGTGCCGCCCCCTTAGACGGGGTGAATCAGCCCCAGCATTTT	CSAAPLDGVNQPQHF
few	TRBJ2-2	-	13	TRBV29-1	TGCAGCTTCTTAGGGAGGAACACCGGGGAGCTGTTTTTT	CSFLGRNTGELFF
few	TRBJ2-7	TRBD1	18	TRBV2	TGTGCCAGCAGTGAAGCGCTTTGGGATAGGGGGCTTTTCGACGAGCAGTACTTC	CASSEALWDRGLFDEQYF
few	TRBJ2-3	TRBD2	19	TRBV28	TGTGCCAGCAGTTCCTTCAGCGGGGGGGAAAACTCTAGCACAGATACGCAGTATTTT	CASSSFSGGENSSTDTQYF
-	TRBJ2-2	-	18	TRBV6-5	TGTGCCAGCAGTTACTCAATACAGGGAGATACGAACACCGGGGAGCTGTTTTTT	CASSYSIQGDTNTGELFF
few	TRBJ2-1	TRBD2	13	TRBV6-2/TRBV6-3	TGTGCCACCCGACTAGCGGCCTACAATGAGCAGTTCTTC	CATRLAAYNEQFF
few	TRBJ1-5	-	13	TRBV6-5	TGTGCCAGCAGACTCTCGGTGAGTCAGCCCCAGCATTTT	CASRLSVSQPQHF
many	TRBJ2-1	TRBD2	15	TRBV7-6	TGTGCCAGCAGCCATAGCGGGGGGGTGTACAATGAGCAGTTCTTC	CASSHSGGVYNEQFF